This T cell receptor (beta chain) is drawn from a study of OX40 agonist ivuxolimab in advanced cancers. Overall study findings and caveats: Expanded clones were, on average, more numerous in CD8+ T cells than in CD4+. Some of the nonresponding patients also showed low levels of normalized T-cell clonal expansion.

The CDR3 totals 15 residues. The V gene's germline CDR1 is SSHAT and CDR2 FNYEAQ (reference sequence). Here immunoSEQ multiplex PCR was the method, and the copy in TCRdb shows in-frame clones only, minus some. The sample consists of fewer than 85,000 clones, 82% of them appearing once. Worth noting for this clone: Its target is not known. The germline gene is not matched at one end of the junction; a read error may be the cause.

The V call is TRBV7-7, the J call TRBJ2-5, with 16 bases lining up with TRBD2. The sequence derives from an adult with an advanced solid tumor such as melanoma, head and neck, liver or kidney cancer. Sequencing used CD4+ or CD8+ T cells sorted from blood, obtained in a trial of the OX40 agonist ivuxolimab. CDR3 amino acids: CASSSGTSGRVTQYF. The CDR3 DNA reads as TGTGCTAGCAGCTCGGGGACTAGCGGGAGGGTGACCCAGTACTTC.